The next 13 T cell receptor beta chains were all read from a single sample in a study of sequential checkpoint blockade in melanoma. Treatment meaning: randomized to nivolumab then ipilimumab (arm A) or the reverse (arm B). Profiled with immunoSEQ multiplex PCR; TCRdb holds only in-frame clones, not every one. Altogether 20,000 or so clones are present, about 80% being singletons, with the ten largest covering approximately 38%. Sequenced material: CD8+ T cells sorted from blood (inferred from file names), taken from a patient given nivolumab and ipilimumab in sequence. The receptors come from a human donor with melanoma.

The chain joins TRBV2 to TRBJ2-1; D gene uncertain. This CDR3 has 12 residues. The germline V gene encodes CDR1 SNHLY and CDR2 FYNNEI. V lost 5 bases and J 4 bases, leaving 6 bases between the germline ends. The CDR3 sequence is CASSYNYNEQFF. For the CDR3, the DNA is TGTGCCAGCAGTTACAATTACAATGAGCAGTTCTTC. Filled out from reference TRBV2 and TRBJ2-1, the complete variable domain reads EPEVTQTPSHQVTQMGQEVILRCVPISNHLYFYWYRQILGQKVEFLVSFYNNEISEKSEIFDDQFSVERPDGSNFTLKIRSTKLEDSAMYFCASSYNYNEQFFGPGTRLTVL.

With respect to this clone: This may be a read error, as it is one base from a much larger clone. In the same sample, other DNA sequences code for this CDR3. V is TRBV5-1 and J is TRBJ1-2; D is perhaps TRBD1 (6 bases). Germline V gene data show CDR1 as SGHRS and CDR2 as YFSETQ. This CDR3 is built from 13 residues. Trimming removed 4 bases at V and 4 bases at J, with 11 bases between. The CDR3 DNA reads TGCGCCAGCAGCCGACAGGAGGCCTATGGCTACACCTTC. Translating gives CASSRQEAYGYTF.

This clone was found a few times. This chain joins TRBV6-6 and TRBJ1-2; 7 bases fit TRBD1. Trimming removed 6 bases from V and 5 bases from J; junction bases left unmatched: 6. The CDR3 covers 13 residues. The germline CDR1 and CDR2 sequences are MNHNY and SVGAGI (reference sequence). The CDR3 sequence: CASRIGTVYGYTF. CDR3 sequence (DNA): TGTGCCAGCAGAATAGGGACAGTTTATGGCTACACCTTC.

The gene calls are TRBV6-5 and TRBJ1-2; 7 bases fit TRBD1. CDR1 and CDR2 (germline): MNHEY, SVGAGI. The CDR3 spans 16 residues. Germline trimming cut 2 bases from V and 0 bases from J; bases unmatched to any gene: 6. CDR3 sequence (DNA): TGTGCCAGCAGTTACCAAACAGGGGAGGCTAACTATGGCTACACCTTC. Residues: CASSYQTGEANYGYTF.

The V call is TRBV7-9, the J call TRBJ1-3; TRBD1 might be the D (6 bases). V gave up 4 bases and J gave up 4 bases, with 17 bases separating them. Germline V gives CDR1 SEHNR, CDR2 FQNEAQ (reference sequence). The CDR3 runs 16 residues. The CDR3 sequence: CASSSRKQGEGNTIYF. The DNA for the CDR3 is TGTGCCAGCAGCTCAAGAAAACAGGGTGAGGGAAACACCATATATTTT. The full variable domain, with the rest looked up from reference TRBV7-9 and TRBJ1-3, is DTGVSQNPRHKITKRGQNVTFRCDPISEHNRLYWYRQTLGQGPEFLTYFQNEAQLEKSRLLSDRFSAERPKGSFSTLEIQRTEQGDSAMYLCASSSRKQGEGNTIYFGEGSWLTVV.

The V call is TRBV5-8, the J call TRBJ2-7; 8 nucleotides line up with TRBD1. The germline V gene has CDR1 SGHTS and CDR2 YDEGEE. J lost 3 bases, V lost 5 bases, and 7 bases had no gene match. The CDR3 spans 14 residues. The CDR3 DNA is TGTGCCAGCAGGGCCGACAGGGGAAACTACGAGCAGTACTTC. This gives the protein CASRADRGNYEQYF.

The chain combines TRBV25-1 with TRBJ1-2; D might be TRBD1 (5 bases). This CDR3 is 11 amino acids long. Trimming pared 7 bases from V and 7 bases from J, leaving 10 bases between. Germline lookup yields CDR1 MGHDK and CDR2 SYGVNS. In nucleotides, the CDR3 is TGTGCCAGCAATTGGGGGGGTGGCTACACCTTC. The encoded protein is CASNWGGGYTF.

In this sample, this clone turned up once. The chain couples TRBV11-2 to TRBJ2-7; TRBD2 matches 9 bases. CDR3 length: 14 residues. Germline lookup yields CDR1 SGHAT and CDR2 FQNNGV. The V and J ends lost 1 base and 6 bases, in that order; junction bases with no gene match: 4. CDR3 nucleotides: TGTGCCAGCAGCTTAGTGTCACTAGCGGGCGAGCAGTACTTC. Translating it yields CASSLVSLAGEQYF.

The CDR3 coding sequence is TGTGCCAGCAGTTTATCGGGACAGGGTCGTATATATGGCTACACCTTC. Amino acid sequence: CASSLSGQGRIYGYTF. The genes are TRBV27 and TRBJ1-2; TRBD1 agrees at 9 bases. CDR3 length: 16 residues. V gave up 0 bases and J gave up 5 bases; unmatched junction bases: 7. CDR1 and CDR2 from the germline V gene are MNHEY and SMNVEV (reference sequence).

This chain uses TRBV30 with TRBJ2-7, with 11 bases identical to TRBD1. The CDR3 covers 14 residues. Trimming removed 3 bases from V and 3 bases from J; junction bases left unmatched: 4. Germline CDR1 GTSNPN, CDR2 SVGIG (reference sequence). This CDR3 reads CAWSPGTGGYEQYF. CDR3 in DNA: TGTGCCTGGAGCCCCGGGACAGGGGGCTACGAGCAGTACTTC.

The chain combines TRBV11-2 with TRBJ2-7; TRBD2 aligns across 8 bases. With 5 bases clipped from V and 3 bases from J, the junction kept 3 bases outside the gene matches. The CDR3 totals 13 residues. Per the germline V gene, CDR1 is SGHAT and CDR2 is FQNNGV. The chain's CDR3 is CASSTGGGYEQYF. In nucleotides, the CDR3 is TGTGCCAGCAGCACGGGGGGGGGCTACGAGCAGTACTTC.

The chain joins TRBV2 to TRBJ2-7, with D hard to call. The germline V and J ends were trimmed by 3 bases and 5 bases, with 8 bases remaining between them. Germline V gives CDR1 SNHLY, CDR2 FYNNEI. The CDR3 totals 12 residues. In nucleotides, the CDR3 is TGTGCCAGCAGTGAGGCTAGAAACGAGCAGTACTTC. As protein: CASSEARNEQYF.

CDR3 residues: CASSLAQVNTEAFF. In DNA form, the CDR3 reads TGTGCCAGCAGCTTAGCGCAGGTGAACACTGAAGCTTTCTTT. This sequence joins TRBV7-6 and TRBJ1-1; D gene ambiguous. The CDR3 has 14 amino acids. The V gene's germline CDR1 is SGHVS and CDR2 FNYEAQ. Deletions cut 0 bases from V and 0 bases from J, with 5 bases between. Combining the CDR3 with reference TRBV7-6 and TRBJ1-1 gives the whole variable domain GAGVSQSPRYKVTKRGQDVALRCDPISGHVSLYWYRQALGQGPEFLTYFNYEAQQDKSGLPNDRFSAERPEGSISTLTIQRTEQRDSAMYRCASSLAQVNTEAFFGQGTRLTVV.